This entry lists 23 T cell receptor beta chains sequenced from one sample in a study of cytomegalovirus exposure and HLA in healthy donors. It was with 60 Vbeta and 13 Jbeta primers that the PCR ran. This table comes from immunoSEQ multiplex PCR, and its TCRdb copy is limited to in-frame clones, with some not included. The table has about 200,000 clones, over 75% seen once. The sequenced sample was PBMCs. The receptors here all came from a boy aged 2 to 9 in good health and CMV-seronegative.

In this sample, this clone turned up a few times. The rearrangement joins TRBV19 to TRBJ1-2, with 10 bases fitting TRBD1. V shed 6 bases and J 6 bases; nucleotides not matched to a gene: 7. Germline lookup yields CDR1 LNHDA and CDR2 SQIVND (reference sequence). This CDR3 has 14 residues. For the CDR3, the DNA is TGTGCCAGTAGAGTCCCGGGGACAGGGGATGGCTACACCTTC. Translation gives CASRVPGTGDGYTF.

The J gene is TRBJ1-5, the V gene TRBV11-2; 7 bases agree with TRBD1. Per germline, CDR1 SGHAT and CDR2 FQNNGV. V lost 3 bases and J lost 6; bases outside the gene matches: 2. This CDR3 has 13 amino acids. This CDR3 is CASSLGDSQPQHF. The CDR3 coding sequence is TGTGCCAGCAGCTTGGGGGACAGTCAGCCCCAGCATTTT. Variable domain in full (rest from reference TRBV11-2 and TRBJ1-5): EAGVAQSPRYKIIEKRQSVAFWCNPISGHATLYWYQQILGQGPKLLIQFQNNGVVDDSQLPKDRFSAERLKGVDSTLKIQPAKLEDSAVYLCASSLGDSQPQHFGDGTRLSIL.

The chain is built from TRBV9 and TRBJ2-5, with 8 bases fitting TRBD1. Germline V CDR1 and CDR2: SGDLS, YYNGEE. CDR3 length: 15 residues. V shed 0 bases and J 4 bases; nucleotides not matched to a gene: 5. CDR3 coding DNA: TGTGCCAGCAGCGTAGTGGGAGGACAGGGAGAGACCCAGTACTTC. It yields the protein CASSVVGGQGETQYF.

There are a few counts of this clone. V gene TRBV20-1 combines with J gene TRBJ1-4, with a weak D call TRBD1 (6 bases). CDR3 length: 11 residues. Per the germline V gene, CDR1 is DFQATT and CDR2 is SNEGSKA (reference sequence). Between the trimmed V and J ends, which lost 6 bases and 8 bases, there was a span of 10 bases. Here the CDR3 reads CSADRDEKLFF. The CDR3 DNA reads as TGCAGTGCGGACAGAGACGAAAAACTGTTTTTT.

The CDR3 is CASSGGQTYGYTF. CDR3 DNA sequence: TGTGCCAGCAGCGGTGGACAGACCTATGGCTACACCTTC. The rearrangement links TRBV5-6 to TRBJ1-2; tentatively, D is TRBD1 (6 bases). CDR3 length: 13 amino acids. V was shortened by 4 bases and J by 4 bases, with 11 bases between the two germline ends. Germline V gene lookup returns CDR1 SGHDT and CDR2 YYEEEE.

The J gene is TRBJ2-7, the V gene TRBV6-6; 7 positions match TRBD1. Germline V gives CDR1 MNHNY, CDR2 SVGAGI (reference sequence). The CDR3 runs 13 residues. The ends lost 6 bases at V and 3 bases at J; junction bases unmatched: 5. CDR3 amino acids: CASSEQGYYEQYF. CDR3 nucleotide sequence: TGTGCCAGCAGCGAACAGGGGTACTACGAGCAGTACTTC.

The rearrangement joins TRBV5-1 to TRBJ2-2, with TRBD2 as a possible D gene (6 bases). The CDR3 contains 16 residues. Germline lookup yields CDR1 SGHRS and CDR2 YFSETQ. V was shortened by 4 bases and J by 0 bases, with 13 bases between the two germline ends. The DNA of the CDR3 is TGCGCCAGCAGCCGCCGGGAGACTACGAACACCGGGGAGCTGTTTTTT. Residues: CASSRRETTNTGELFF.

This chain links TRBV5-4 with TRBJ2-7, with D unresolved. Trimming removed 2 bases at V and 1 base at J, with 4 bases between. The V gene's germline CDR1 is SGHNT and CDR2 YYREEE (reference sequence). The CDR3 contains 12 residues. CDR3 loop: CASSFQSYEQYF. The CDR3 DNA is TGTGCCAGCAGCTTTCAGTCCTACGAGCAGTACTTC. Full variable domain (outside the CDR3, taken from reference TRBV5-4 and TRBJ2-7): ETGVTQSPTHLIKTRGQQVTLRCSSQSGHNTVSWYQQALGQGPQFIFQYYREEENGRGNFPPRFSGLQFPNYSSELNVNALELDDSALYLCASSFQSYEQYFGPGTRLTVT.

V and J are TRBV5-5 and TRBJ2-3, with TRBD1 matching 8 bases. The V segment lost 4 bases and the J segment 5 bases; nucleotides outside the gene matches: 6. Germline CDR1 is SGHKS and CDR2 is YYEKEE (reference sequence). This CDR3 has 14 residues. The CDR3 bases are TGTGCCAGCAGCCTGACAGGGGAGATAGATACGCAGTATTTT. This translates into CASSLTGEIDTQYF.

This sequence joins TRBV5-1 and TRBJ1-1; tentative D call: TRBD1 (5 bases). This CDR3 region has 13 residues. Germline assignment: CDR1 SGHRS and CDR2 YFSETQ. Between the trimmed V and J ends, which lost 3 bases and 0 bases, there was a span of 6 bases. The CDR3 spells CASSSGLNTEAFF. The DNA for the CDR3 is TGCGCCAGCAGCTCAGGGTTGAACACTGAAGCTTTCTTT. Based on the CDR3 plus reference TRBV5-1 and TRBJ1-1, the full variable domain is KAGVTQTPRYLIKTRGQQVTLSCSPISGHRSVSWYQQTPGQGLQFLFEYFSETQRNKGNFPGRFSGRQFSNSRSEMNVSTLELGDSALYLCASSSGLNTEAFFGQGTRLTVV.

The gene calls are TRBV19 and TRBJ1-3; a possible D gene is TRBD1 (6 bases). The germline V gene has CDR1 LNHDA and CDR2 SQIVND (reference sequence). This CDR3 comprises 15 residues. Trimming shortened V by 3 bases and J by 1 base, and 10 bases separated the two germline ends. In DNA, the CDR3 is TGTGCCAGTAGTATCCTCCAGGGGTCTGGAAACACCATATATTTT. Protein: CASSILQGSGNTIYF.

The chain employs TRBV5-5 and TRBJ2-3, with D possibly being TRBD2 (5 bases). The length of the CDR3 is 14 residues. Germline CDR1 and CDR2: SGHKS and YYEKEE (reference sequence). Trimming took off 6 bases at V and 4 bases at J, with 15 bases between the two ends. The CDR3 bases are TGTGCCAGCAACCCTACCCCACTAGCAGATACGCAGTATTTT. Translation gives CASNPTPLADTQYF.

In this sample, this clone turned up once. The gene calls are TRBV5-6 and TRBJ1-2, with 7 bases matching TRBD1. Germline V CDR1 and CDR2: SGHDT, YYEEEE. This CDR3 region has 13 residues. With 6 bases clipped from V and 7 bases from J, the junction kept 9 bases outside the gene matches. CDR3 in amino acids: CASNSRGLIGYTF. CDR3 DNA: TGTGCCAGCAATTCGAGGGGGCTAATTGGCTACACCTTC.

The chain joins TRBV5-1 to TRBJ2-3; no definite D call. V lost 3 bases and J 5 bases, leaving 19 bases between the germline ends. The CDR3 sequence is 16 residues long. Germline-derived CDR1 and CDR2 are SGHRS and YFSETQ. CDR3 sequence (DNA): TGCGCCAGCAGCTCCTTTGGGCGTTCACTGGGAGATACGCAGTATTTT. Translated, it gives CASSSFGRSLGDTQYF.

The V and J genes are TRBV11-3 and TRBJ1-3; tentative D call: TRBD1 (5 bases). CDR1 is SGHNT and CDR2 is YENEEA in the germline V gene. This CDR3 contains 16 residues. With 5 bases removed from V and 2 bases from J, the gap between germline ends came to 16 bases. DNA of the CDR3: TGTGCCAGCAGCCGATTTTGGGGGAGGGCTGGAAACACCATATATTTT. Amino acids: CASSRFWGRAGNTIYF.

In the case of this clone: At one of its ends the junction is not consistent with the germline gene, which may arise from a read error. The chain links TRBV7-3 to TRBJ1-3, with a weak D call TRBD1 (5 bases). Germline CDR1 SGHTA, CDR2 FQGTGA. This CDR3 is 14 amino acids long. DNA for the CDR3: TGTTCCAGCAGCGCGACAGCCTCTGGAAACACCATATATTTT. Residues: CSSSATASGNTIYF. The entire variable domain, with the rest obtained from reference TRBV7-3 and TRBJ1-3, is as follows: GAGVSQTPSNKVTEKGKYVELRCDPISGHTALYWYRQSLGQGPEFLIYFQGTGAADDSGLPNDRFFAVRPEGSVSTLKIQRTERGDSAVYLCSSSATASGNTIYFGEGSWLTVV.

This sequence joins TRBV5-1 and TRBJ1-1, with 12 bases identical to TRBD1. The CDR3 is made up of 16 amino acids. Losses at the gene ends were 4 bases for V and 3 bases for J; bases not matched to a gene: 7. Germline V gene lookup returns CDR1 SGHRS and CDR2 YFSETQ. CDR3 nucleotide sequence: TGCGCCAGCAGCCCGGGACAGGGGGCTTTGCACACTGAAGCTTTCTTT. Translation: CASSPGQGALHTEAFF.

This chain joins TRBV19 and TRBJ1-2; 10 positions match TRBD1. CDR3 length: 13 residues. CDR1 and CDR2 from the germline V gene are LNHDA and SQIVND (reference sequence). V was clipped by 3 bases and J by 6 bases; unmatched bases: 1. DNA of the CDR3: TGTGCCAGTAGTATCGGGACAGGGGATGGCTACACCTTC. It codes for CASSIGTGDGYTF.

The CDR3 protein is CASSEFDEQFF. The CDR3 bases are TGTGCCAGCAGTGAGTTCGATGAGCAGTTCTTC. The V call is TRBV2, the J call TRBJ2-1; D is undetermined. The CDR3 runs to 11 residues. Germline CDR1 and CDR2: SNHLY and FYNNEI. The ends were cut back, 3 bases at V and 8 bases at J, with 5 bases in the middle.

This rearrangement joins TRBV2 to TRBJ2-4, with D unclear. V was trimmed by 0 bases and J by 11 bases, leaving 8 bases between them. CDR3 length: 12 amino acids. CDR1 SNHLY and CDR2 FYNNEI come from the germline V gene. The CDR3: CASSEAGNVQYF. CDR3 DNA sequence: TGTGCCAGCAGTGAAGCGGGCAACGTTCAGTACTTC.

V is TRBV7-9 and J is TRBJ2-5, with D perhaps matching TRBD2 (5 bases). The V gene's germline CDR1 is SEHNR and CDR2 FQNEAQ (reference sequence). This CDR3 contains 15 residues. V lost 5 bases and J lost 1, with 14 bases in between. CDR3: CASSAGGYSQETQYF. The CDR3 coding sequence is TGTGCCAGCAGCGCAGGAGGATACAGCCAAGAGACCCAGTACTTC. Drawing the rest from reference TRBV7-9 and TRBJ2-5, the complete variable domain is DTGVSQNPRHKITKRGQNVTFRCDPISEHNRLYWYRQTLGQGPEFLTYFQNEAQLEKSRLLSDRFSAERPKGSFSTLEIQRTEQGDSAMYLCASSAGGYSQETQYFGPGTRLLVL.

The rearrangement links TRBV7-3 to TRBJ2-2; D perhaps matches TRBD1 (5 bases). Germline V CDR1 and CDR2: SGHTA, FQGTGA. With 2 bases removed from V and 7 bases from J, the gap between germline ends came to 17 bases. CDR3 length equals 16 residues. For the CDR3, the DNA is TGTGCCAGCAGCTTAGCGATGACAGATTATGGCGGGGAGCTGTTTTTT. Its translation is CASSLAMTDYGGELFF.

The V gene is TRBV7-9, the J gene TRBJ2-5; TRBD1 aligns across 9 bases. The CDR3 is made up of 17 amino acids. Germline V gene data show CDR1 as SEHNR and CDR2 as FQNEAQ (reference sequence). V was clipped by 4 bases and J by 0 bases; unmatched bases: 9. The CDR3 reads CASSSVPGQGNQETQYF. The DNA for the CDR3 is TGTGCCAGCAGCTCCGTCCCGGGACAGGGAAACCAAGAGACCCAGTACTTC.